What follows is one T cell receptor beta chain and its context. Its antigen has not been determined. No quality values exist for individual bases; no much larger clone is one base distant. Germline trimming amounts to 6 bases on V and 2 bases on J, with 2 as the count of junction bases outside the gene matches. Looking up the germline V gene yields CDR1 ENHRY and CDR2 SYGVKD. Including the terminal cysteine and phenylalanine, the CDR3 comprises 13 residues. Of the read, only the CDR3 DNA is kept; its 39 bases are in frame from base 1. The data stem from a study of T cell responses to AZD1222 COVID-19 vaccine (dated by TCRdb to about 2021). Some background on the complete study: AZD1222 recipients whose second dose came at about 4 weeks and those whose second dose came at about 12 weeks were combined into one group, since spike-specific TCR depth and breadth did not differ between the two schedules. TCR sequencing covered fewer than 250 trial participants: around 210 given two doses of AZD1222 and around 25 given two doses of MenACWY control vaccine. Trial participants were enrolled into age subgroups of 18-55, 56-69 and 70-plus years, which contained about 150, 27 and 61 TCR-sequenced participants, respectively. The paper's findings and limits, for the study overall: CD4 TCRs associated with the vaccine covered the entire spike protein, and the dominant responses were in regions 160-218 and 743-854. Because no day 14 peak-response samples were available, the repertoires could be characterized only after the peak T cell response. The 56-69-year group was small, and its depth increase did not reach significance, likely because of low power. Conclusions about previously exposed vaccinees are limited, since just six AZD1222 recipients were seropositive for SARS-CoV-2 at baseline. Most participants were white British and females outnumbered males, and the authors suggested that clonal diversity may have been underestimated. Nearly half of unique spike-specific TCRs reportedly recognized epitopes outside regions mutated in the B.1.351 and B.1.1.7 variants. A significant rise in spike-specific TCR breadth and depth was observed after two AZD1222 doses relative to day 0 and relative to MenACWY recipients.

The label giving this sample's time point can be read as: baseline before first vaccination. Samples from vaccinated people were obtained from the UK trials COV001 and COV002, which included a single-blind randomized controlled phase 2/3 trial of AZD1222 (ChAdOx1 nCoV-19) in healthy adults. For TCRbeta chain sequencing, PBMC samples were collected from trial participants at day 0 and at day 28 after the second dose. The CDR3 regions of human TCRbeta chains were subjected to immunosequencing. Concerning the study's data processing: Repertoire TCRs were matched against a reference library of SARS-CoV-2-specific TCRs generated with the MIRA antigen-specificity platform. Breadth was defined as the fraction of unique TCRs that were SARS-CoV-2-associated, and depth was defined as the fraction of total T cells that were SARS-CoV-2-associated. Each spike-specific TCR was assigned to its reactive spike region and to a CD4 or CD8 class using the MIRA data. Log10-transformed breadth and depth values were compared by one-way ANOVA with Sidak's multiple comparisons tests. What TCRdb holds here is the immuneACCESS table cut down to in-frame rearrangements. Part of the clones is not present; checked against another copy, under half of the missing clones reflect an unresolved V gene, and the others are unexplained. That table is the source of V, J and clone size, and D and trimming were worked out from the DNA. This sample gives more than 150,000 clones in total; about 92% of them show up just once. More than 9% of the sample belongs to the ten largest clones.

The receptor chain draws on TRBV10-3 and TRBJ1-1, and 8 junctional nucleotides match TRBD1. The clonotype comes from an adult in good health. Here the sequenced sample was peripheral blood, taken on day 0 of AZD1222 vaccination. The CDR3 is CAIRGQANTEAFF. Here is the DNA: TGTGCCATCAGGGGACAGGCCAACACTGAAGCTTTCTTT.